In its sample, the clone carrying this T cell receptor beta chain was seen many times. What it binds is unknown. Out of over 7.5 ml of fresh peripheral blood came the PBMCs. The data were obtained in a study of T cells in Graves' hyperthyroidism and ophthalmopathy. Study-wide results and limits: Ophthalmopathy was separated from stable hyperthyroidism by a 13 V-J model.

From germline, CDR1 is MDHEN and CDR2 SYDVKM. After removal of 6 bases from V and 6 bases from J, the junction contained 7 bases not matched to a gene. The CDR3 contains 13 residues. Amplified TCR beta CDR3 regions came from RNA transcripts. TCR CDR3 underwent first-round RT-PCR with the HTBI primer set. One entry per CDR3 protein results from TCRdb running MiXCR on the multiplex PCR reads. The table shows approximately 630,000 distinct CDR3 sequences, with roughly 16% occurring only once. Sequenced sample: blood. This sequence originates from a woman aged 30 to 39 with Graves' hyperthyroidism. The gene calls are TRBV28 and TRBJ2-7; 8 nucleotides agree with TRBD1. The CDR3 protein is CASSRRTGFEQYF. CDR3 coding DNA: TGTGCCAGCAGCCGGCGGACAGGGTTCGAGCAGTACTTC.